One and the same sample provided the 22 T cell receptor beta chains below, sequenced in a study of control samples from healthy donors and cancer patients. Produced via immunoSEQ multiplex PCR; TCRdb's table is partial and in-frame only. The top ten hold more than 1.4% of the sample, which has 190,000 or so clones, approximately 95% seen once. Sequencing input: blood. The receptors shown here come from a man aged 18-30 years in good health.

The V gene is TRBV10-2, the J gene TRBJ1-1; weak D call: TRBD1 (5 bases). The CDR3 covers 15 residues. Deletions cut 2 bases from V and 2 bases from J, with 12 bases between. Germline values: CDR1 WSHSY, CDR2 SAAADI. This CDR3 is CASSEPRQPNTEAFF. The CDR3 coding sequence is TGCGCCAGCAGTGAGCCGAGACAGCCCAACACTGAAGCTTTCTTT.

The chain has TRBV2 and TRBJ2-6, with D perhaps given as TRBD1 or TRBD2 (5 bases each). Trimming left V 7 bases short and J 2 bases short, with 15 bases between. CDR1 and CDR2 from the germline V gene are SNHLY and FYNNEI. This CDR3 is 16 amino acids long. CDR3 in amino acids: CASMQRSGPGANVLTF. CDR3 DNA sequence: TGTGCCAGCATGCAGAGGTCGGGGCCTGGGGCCAACGTCCTGACTTTC.

This chain joins TRBV28 and TRBJ1-6; the D is unclear. The CDR3 totals 16 residues. The germline V gene encodes CDR1 MDHEN and CDR2 SYDVKM. V lost 6 bases to trimming and J lost 7 bases, with 19 bases between them. The CDR3 loop reads CASSFGPVGGNSPLHF. For the CDR3, the DNA is TGTGCCAGCAGCTTCGGGCCAGTAGGAGGGAATTCACCCCTCCACTTT.

This chain links TRBV28 with TRBJ1-6; 10 bases agree with TRBD1. After removal of 2 bases from V and 7 bases from J, the junction contained 5 bases not matched to a gene. The CDR3 runs 16 residues. The germline V gene encodes CDR1 MDHEN and CDR2 SYDVKM. The CDR3 coding sequence is TGTGCCAGCAGTTTACCGGGACAGGGGCGGAATTCACCCCTCCACTTT. Encoded protein: CASSLPGQGRNSPLHF.

The CDR3 DNA sequence: TGCGCCAGCAGCTTGGAGGACAGGGGGAACACTGAAGCTTTCTTT. Translated: CASSLEDRGNTEAFF. V gene TRBV5-1 combines with J gene TRBJ1-1, with 9 bases matching TRBD1. Looked up from germline, CDR1 is SGHRS and CDR2 is YFSETQ. V shed 0 bases, J shed 1 base, and the junction held 1 base outside the gene matches. CDR3 size: 15 residues. The whole variable domain, remainder taken from reference TRBV5-1 and TRBJ1-1, is KAGVTQTPRYLIKTRGQQVTLSCSPISGHRSVSWYQQTPGQGLQFLFEYFSETQRNKGNFPGRFSGRQFSNSRSEMNVSTLELGDSALYLCASSLEDRGNTEAFFGQGTRLTVV.

The CDR3 loop reads CASSPPATDTQYF. CDR3 nucleotide sequence: TGTGCCAGCTCACCTCCCGCGACAGATACGCAGTATTTT. The rearrangement uses TRBV18 and TRBJ2-3; no firm D call. Trimming left V 3 bases short and J 3 bases short, with 7 bases between. There are 13 residues in the CDR3. Per germline, CDR1 KGHSH and CDR2 LQKENI.

Remarks on this clone: The junction differs from germline at one of its ends, possibly a read error. This specimen includes other DNA sequences encoding the same CDR3. The V call is TRBV7-9, the J call TRBJ1-1; D remains unclear. Germline assignment: CDR1 SEHNR and CDR2 FQNEAQ (reference sequence). There are 13 residues in the CDR3. The CDR3 reads CASSFYPNTEAFF. The CDR3 DNA reads TGTGCCAGCAGCTTTTACCCCAACACTGAAGCCTTCTTT.

J is TRBJ2-5 and V is TRBV2; D is possibly TRBD1 (5 bases). Germline CDR1 SNHLY, CDR2 FYNNEI. V was clipped by 5 bases and J by 0 bases, with 22 bases between them. The CDR3 sequence is 18 residues long. CDR3 sequence reads: CASSLAPATARYQETQYF. The DNA of the CDR3 is TGTGCCAGCAGTCTCGCCCCCGCGACAGCAAGGTACCAAGAGACCCAGTACTTC.

CDR3 loop: CAISGPGEARDSPLHF. CDR3 sequence (DNA): TGTGCCATCAGTGGCCCAGGGGAGGCGAGGGATTCACCCCTCCACTTT. The rearrangement uses TRBV10-3 and TRBJ1-6, with D perhaps matching TRBD1 (6 bases). The CDR3 has 16 amino acids. The germline V gene encodes CDR1 ENHRY and CDR2 SYGVKD. V lost 4 bases, J lost 8 bases, and 18 bases lay in between.

This sequence joins TRBV6-6 and TRBJ1-1; 7 bases are a match to TRBD1. V trimming: 5 bases; J trimming: 7 bases; junction bases outside the gene matches: 4. CDR3 length: 12 residues. Germline V gives CDR1 MNHNY, CDR2 SVGAGI (reference sequence). The CDR3 spells CASSQQGIEAFF. CDR3 DNA: TGTGCCAGCAGTCAACAGGGGATTGAAGCTTTCTTT.

This chain links TRBV9 with TRBJ1-4; 11 bases agree with TRBD1. The CDR3 spans 17 residues. V gave up 2 bases and J gave up 5 bases; unmatched junction bases: 8. Germline V lookup: CDR1 SGDLS, CDR2 YYNGEE. The CDR3 protein is CASSVRDRGTANEKLFF. Here the CDR3 DNA reads TGTGCCAGCAGCGTCCGGGACAGGGGGACCGCGAATGAAAAACTGTTTTTT.

The chain links TRBV18 to TRBJ2-3; tentatively, D is TRBD1 (6 bases). This CDR3 is 13 amino acids long. V lost 3 bases and J 6 bases, leaving 10 bases between the germline ends. Germline V gives CDR1 KGHSH, CDR2 LQKENI. CDR3 sequence: CASSPLRGDTQYF. Written as DNA, the CDR3 is TGTGCCAGCTCACCTTTAAGGGGGGATACGCAGTATTTT.

The rearrangement uses TRBV5-1 and TRBJ2-1; possibly TRBD2 for D (6 bases). V was shortened by 1 base and J by 5 bases, with 13 bases between the two germline ends. The CDR3 covers 15 residues. Per the germline V gene, CDR1 is SGHRS and CDR2 is YFSETQ. The CDR3 nucleotides are TGCGCCAGCAGCTTGATAAGGGACTCGAACAATGAGCAGTTCTTC. Its translation is CASSLIRDSNNEQFF.

This chain links TRBV30 with TRBJ1-6; D is unresolved. V lost 1 base to trimming and J lost 6 bases, with 7 bases between them. Germline lookup yields CDR1 GTSNPN and CDR2 SVGIG (reference sequence). This CDR3 contains 13 residues. The CDR3 sequence: CAWSAAGNSPLHF. The DNA for the CDR3 is TGTGCCTGGAGTGCCGCCGGTAATTCACCCCTCCACTTT.

The rearrangement links TRBV7-2 to TRBJ2-7; 10 nucleotides agree with TRBD2. CDR1 and CDR2 (germline): SGHTA, FQGNSA. Trimming at V came to 6 bases and at J to 3 bases, leaving 5 bases not matched to a gene. This CDR3 is 14 amino acids long. CDR3 protein: CASRIAGGNYEQYF. The CDR3 coding sequence is TGTGCCAGCAGGATAGCGGGGGGCAACTACGAGCAGTACTTC.

The V call is TRBV5-8, the J call TRBJ1-6; D remains unclear. CDR3 length: 15 residues. CDR1 is SGHTS and CDR2 is YDEGEE in the germline V gene. With 4 bases removed from V and 10 bases from J, the gap between germline ends came to 18 bases. CDR3 loop: CASSNEPGFRSPLHF. The CDR3 DNA reads TGTGCCAGCAGCAACGAACCAGGTTTCAGATCACCCCTCCACTTT.

The J gene is TRBJ1-6, the V gene TRBV6-5; a possible D gene is TRBD1 (6 bases). The V gene's germline CDR1 is MNHEY and CDR2 SVGAGI. The CDR3 is 14 residues long. The V and J ends lost 7 bases and 8 bases respectively, with 15 bases between them. The CDR3 DNA reads TGTGCCAGCACCCGGACAGCCGCCGATTCACCCCTCCACTTT. This sequence encodes CASTRTAADSPLHF.

The rearrangement uses TRBV5-6 and TRBJ2-1, with 15 nucleotides matching TRBD2. The germline CDR1 and CDR2 sequences are SGHDT and YYEEEE. This CDR3 has 17 residues. J lost 4 bases, V lost 4 bases, and 6 bases had no gene match. The CDR3 nucleotides are TGTGCCAGCAGCCGGACTAGCGGGGGGGAGTATTACAATGAGCAGTTCTTC. It is translated as CASSRTSGGEYYNEQFF.

The chain joins TRBV27 to TRBJ2-1, with TRBD2 matching 10 bases. Trimming took 1 base from V and 9 from J; bases not matched to a gene: 12. The CDR3 runs to 17 residues. The germline gives CDR1 MNHEY, CDR2 SMNVEV (reference sequence). CDR3: CASSLYPPSGGVSEQFF. In nucleotides, the CDR3 is TGTGCCAGCAGTTTATATCCCCCAAGCGGGGGGGTGTCTGAGCAGTTCTTC.

The chain links TRBV5-1 to TRBJ1-6; no firm D call. From germline, CDR1 is SGHRS and CDR2 YFSETQ. V lost 7 bases and J lost 0, with 11 bases in between. This CDR3 has 15 residues. CDR3 region: CASGERSSYNSPLHF. The CDR3 nucleotides read TGCGCCAGCGGGGAGAGGAGCTCCTATAATTCACCCCTCCACTTT.

The genes are TRBV10-2 and TRBJ2-3, with D unresolved. Germline V gene data show CDR1 as WSHSY and CDR2 as SAAADI. The V end lost 6 bases, the J end lost 2 bases, and 6 bases lay between the germline ends. The CDR3 has 12 amino acids. The CDR3, as DNA: TGCGCCAGCAGCGACTCCACAGATACGCAGTATTTT. The encoded protein is CASSDSTDTQYF.

The rearrangement links TRBV2 to TRBJ2-3; 8 bases align to TRBD2. The CDR3 sequence is 13 residues long. V lost 9 bases, J lost 3 bases, and 5 bases stayed unmatched. In germline, CDR1 is SNHLY, CDR2 FYNNEI. The CDR3 sequence: CARRGGQTDTQYF. The DNA for the CDR3 is TGTGCCAGACGGGGGGGCCAAACAGATACGCAGTATTTT.